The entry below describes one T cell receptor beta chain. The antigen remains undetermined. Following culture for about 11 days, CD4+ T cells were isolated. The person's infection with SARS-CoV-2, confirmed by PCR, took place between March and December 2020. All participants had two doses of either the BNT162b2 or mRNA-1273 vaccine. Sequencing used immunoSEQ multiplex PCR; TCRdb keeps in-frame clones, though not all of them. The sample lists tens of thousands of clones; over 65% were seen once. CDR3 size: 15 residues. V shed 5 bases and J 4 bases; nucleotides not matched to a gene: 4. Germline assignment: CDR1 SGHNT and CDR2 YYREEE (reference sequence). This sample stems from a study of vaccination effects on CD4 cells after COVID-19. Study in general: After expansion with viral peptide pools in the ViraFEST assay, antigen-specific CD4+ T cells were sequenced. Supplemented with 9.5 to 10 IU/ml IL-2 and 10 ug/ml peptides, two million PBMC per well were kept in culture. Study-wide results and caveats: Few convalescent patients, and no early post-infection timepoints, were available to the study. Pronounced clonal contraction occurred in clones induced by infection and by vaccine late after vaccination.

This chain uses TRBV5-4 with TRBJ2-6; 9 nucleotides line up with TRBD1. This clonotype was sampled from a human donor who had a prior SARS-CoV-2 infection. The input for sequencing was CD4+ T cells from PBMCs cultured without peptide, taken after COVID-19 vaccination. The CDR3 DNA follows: TGTGCCAGCAGGGGACAGGGATCCGGGGCCAACGTCCTGACTTTC. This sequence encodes CASRGQGSGANVLTF.